The TCR beta chain under discussion was sequenced for a study of T cell repertoires in aging, cancer and after chemotherapy. Rearranged V-D-J TRB sequences were amplified with a mixed TRB-A/B primer pool. TCRdb recomputed calls from the multiplex PCR reads with MiXCR, one row per CDR3 protein. The profile shows 1,100 or so distinct CDR3 sequences, about a quarter of them singletons. From germline, CDR1 is LNHDA and CDR2 SQIVND (reference sequence). The CDR3 totals 14 residues. V lost 6 bases and J lost 3, with 14 bases in between. Peripheral blood genomic DNA, not sorted cells or RNA, was the template.

This chain links TRBV19 with TRBJ1-1; D might be TRBD1 (5 bases). The sample consisted of blood. This receptor was obtained from a human donor with a solid tumor. The CDR3 spells CASRAGPRDTEAFF. The CDR3 region has the DNA TGTGCCAGTAGGGCGGGACCGAGGGACACTGAAGCTTTCTTT. Full variable domain (remainder filled in from reference TRBV19 and TRBJ1-1): DGGITQSPKYLFRKEGQNVTLSCEQNLNHDAMYWYRQDPGQGLRLIYYSQIVNDFQKGDIAEGYSVSREKKESFPLTVTSAQKNPTAFYLCASRAGPRDTEAFFGQGTRLTVV.